The T cell receptor beta chain described here comes from a study of brain T cells in children with intractable seizures. As to time point: blood from clinic visit 5 months post-surgery; TSC patient then seizure free. Only in-frame clones appear in the TCRdb table, and some are missing; sequencing was by immunoSEQ multiplex PCR. The top ten hold 5.7% of the sample, which has around 340,000 clones, over 90% seen once. The CDR3 spans 14 residues. V lost 4 bases and J lost 7, with 14 bases in between. Germline CDR1 reads SGHDT; CDR2 reads YYEEEE. Source: peripheral blood, taken about 5 months after surgery. This TCR was sampled from a boy younger than two with tuberous sclerosis and intractable seizures. The chain joins TRBV5-6 to TRBJ1-4; a weak D match, TRBD1 (5 bases). The CDR3 is CASSLPGGSEKLFF. DNA for the CDR3: TGTGCCAGCAGCCTCCCCGGGGGTAGTGAAAAACTGTTTTTT.